The 27 T cell receptor beta chains below were found in one sample sequenced in a study of PD-1 blockade in mismatch repair-deficient tumors. TCRdb keeps only in-frame clones here, not all; method: immunoSEQ multiplex PCR. The data hold some 110,000 clones, with about 80% observed a single time. Here the sequenced sample was peripheral blood, taken approximately 60 weeks after starting pembrolizumab. These receptors were taken from an adult with mismatch repair-deficient cancer.

This clone occurred a few times. The CDR3 reads CASSQREGTTYEQYF. The CDR3 DNA reads TGTGCCAGCAGTCAGCGCGAGGGGACGACCTACGAGCAGTACTTC. The rearrangement joins TRBV7-8 to TRBJ2-7; D might be TRBD1 or TRBD2, each matching 5 bases. V dropped 6 bases and J dropped 2 bases, with 17 bases sitting between them. Germline V gene sequence: CDR1 SGHVS, CDR2 FQNEAQ. This CDR3 contains 15 residues.

This chain joins TRBV6-4 and TRBJ2-6; D not certain. The germline gives CDR1 MRHNA, CDR2 SNTAGT. V shed 0 bases and J shed 0 bases, with 12 bases lying between them. The length of the CDR3 is 18 residues. The CDR3 reads CASSDSVNPSSGANVLTF. The CDR3 nucleotides are TGTGCCAGCAGTGACTCAGTTAACCCGAGCTCTGGGGCCAACGTCCTGACTTTC.

As DNA, the CDR3 is TGTGCCAGCAGCTTAAGACTCAGGGGGCAATCCTACAATGAGCAGTTCTTC. It is translated as CASSLRLRGQSYNEQFF. This rearrangement joins TRBV7-3 to TRBJ2-1, with 8 nucleotides matching TRBD1. Germline lookup yields CDR1 SGHTA and CDR2 FQGTGA. This CDR3 region has 17 residues. The V and J ends lost 1 base and 1 base, in that order; junction bases with no gene match: 6.

The chain has TRBV5-5 and TRBJ2-7; 8 nucleotides agree with TRBD2. CDR1 SGHKS and CDR2 YYEKEE come from the germline V gene (reference sequence). V was pared by 0 bases and J by 3 bases, with 8 bases of the junction left unmatched. The length of the CDR3 is 16 residues. The CDR3: CASSLGASGGYYEQYF. CDR3 nucleotides: TGTGCCAGCAGCTTGGGAGCCAGCGGGGGATACTACGAGCAGTACTTC.

The chain employs TRBV7-8 and TRBJ1-1; possibly TRBD1 for D (5 bases). CDR3 length: 14 residues. V shed 5 bases and J shed 5 bases, with 15 bases lying between them. The germline gives CDR1 SGHVS, CDR2 FQNEAQ. CDR3 sequence: CASSDNAGNTEAFF. The CDR3 bases are TGTGCCAGCAGCGATAACGCAGGGAATACTGAAGCTTTCTTT.

The chain joins TRBV6-1 to TRBJ2-7; 12 bases agree with TRBD1. Germline CDR1 is MNHNS and CDR2 is SASEGT. The CDR3 spans 15 residues. Trimming cost V 5 bases and J 6 bases; bases outside gene matches: 8. CDR3 nucleotides: TGTGCCAGCAGTAGCGGGGGGACAGGGGGCTTCGAGCAGTACTTC. Translated, it gives CASSSGGTGGFEQYF.

This sequence joins TRBV7-9 and TRBJ2-7; 7 bases line up with TRBD2. From germline, CDR1 is SEHNR and CDR2 FQNEAQ (reference sequence). CDR3 length equals 14 residues. The V gene end was trimmed by 0 bases and the J gene end by 6 bases; junction bases not matched to a gene: 5. CDR3 coding DNA: TGTGCCAGCAGCTTAGCGAGCGGGGTGGGCGAGCAGTACTTC. It yields the protein CASSLASGVGEQYF.

This clone was counted once. The chain carries TRBV6-6 and TRBJ2-2; 10 bases are shared with TRBD1. This CDR3 has 15 residues. In germline, CDR1 is MNHNY, CDR2 SVGAGI (reference sequence). The J segment lost 6 bases and the V segment lost 0 bases, leaving 1 base of the junction unmatched. The CDR3, as DNA: TGTGCCAGCAGTTACTCAGGACAGGGGGCCGGGGAGCTGTTTTTT. Protein sequence: CASSYSGQGAGELFF.

This clone was counted a single time. V is TRBV11-2 and J is TRBJ2-7; D possibly uses TRBD1 or TRBD2 (5 bases each). The CDR3 has 13 amino acids. V was cut by 1 base and J by 4 bases, with 8 bases left in between. Germline CDR1 is SGHAT and CDR2 is FQNNGV. The CDR3 DNA sequence: TGTGCCAGCAGCTTAGGGGGGTTATACGAGCAGTACTTC. This encodes CASSLGGLYEQYF.

Only a few counts were recorded for this clone. The chain carries TRBV9 and TRBJ2-1; 9 nucleotides line up with TRBD2. Unmatched junction bases numbered 17, after V lost 4 bases and J lost 9 bases. This CDR3 is built from 17 residues. Germline lookup yields CDR1 SGDLS and CDR2 YYNGEE. The CDR3 loop is CASSPSALRGGVAEQFF. The CDR3 DNA follows: TGTGCCAGCAGCCCAAGCGCCCTGCGGGGGGGGGTTGCTGAGCAGTTCTTC.

The chain couples TRBV13 to TRBJ2-7; tentatively, D is TRBD1 or TRBD2 (6 bases each). The germline V gene has CDR1 PRHDT and CDR2 FYEKMQ (reference sequence). Deletions cut 5 bases from V and 7 bases from J, with 15 bases between. The CDR3 extends over 13 amino acids. The CDR3 spells CASSPAKGGEQYF. CDR3 DNA sequence: TGTGCCAGCAGCCCCGCCAAGGGGGGAGAGCAGTACTTC.

This clone came up a few times. The chain links TRBV30 to TRBJ1-1; D gene unclear. With 4 bases removed from V and 4 bases from J, the gap between germline ends came to 7 bases. Per the germline V gene, CDR1 is GTSNPN and CDR2 is SVGIG (reference sequence). CDR3 length: 11 residues. The CDR3 bases are TGTGCCTGGATAGCTGTCACTGAAGCTTTCTTT. This translates into CAWIAVTEAFF.

This clone was observed once. The genes are TRBV4-1 and TRBJ2-7, with 11 bases matching TRBD2. This CDR3 region has 17 residues. V shed 1 base and J 0 bases; nucleotides not matched to a gene: 5. The germline V gene encodes CDR1 MGHRA and CDR2 YSYEKL. The CDR3 is CASSQGPGTSGSYEQYF. CDR3 nucleotide sequence: TGCGCCAGCAGCCAAGGGCCCGGGACTAGCGGCTCCTACGAGCAGTACTTC.

This chain joins TRBV5-6 and TRBJ2-7, with D possibly called TRBD1 or TRBD2 (5 bases each). Germline V lookup: CDR1 SGHDT, CDR2 YYEEEE. Trimming took 4 bases from V and 3 from J, leaving 20 bases between them. This CDR3 has 16 amino acids. The CDR3 spells CASSRKFQGDIYEQYF. The CDR3 coding sequence is TGTGCCAGCAGCCGTAAATTCCAGGGAGATATCTACGAGCAGTACTTC.

This sequence joins TRBV6-4 and TRBJ2-6; no clear D gene. The length of the CDR3 is 14 residues. CDR1 is MRHNA and CDR2 is SNTAGT in the germline V gene. The germline V and J ends were trimmed by 6 bases and 1 base, with 7 bases remaining between them. CDR3 region: CASSLTSGANVLTF. CDR3 sequence (DNA): TGTGCCAGCAGCCTGACTTCTGGGGCCAACGTCCTGACTTTC.

The CDR3, as DNA: TGTGCCAGCAGCCCCCTGCCGGGGCGGAACACTGAAGCTTTCTTT. Protein sequence: CASSPLPGRNTEAFF. V usage is TRBV9 and J usage is TRBJ1-1, with a possible D match to TRBD1 (5 bases). V gave up 4 bases and J gave up 1 base, with 14 bases separating them. Germline V lookup: CDR1 SGDLS, CDR2 YYNGEE. This CDR3 contains 15 residues.

The chain joins TRBV11-1 to TRBJ1-3; weak D call: TRBD1 (5 bases). With 1 base removed from V and 9 bases from J, the gap between germline ends came to 13 bases. The CDR3 spans 14 residues. Germline V gene sequence: CDR1 SGHAT, CDR2 FQDESV (reference sequence). CDR3 region: CASSLEGPPTTIYF. DNA of the CDR3: TGTGCCAGCAGCTTAGAGGGGCCTCCCACCACCATATATTTT. The variable domain in full, completed from reference TRBV11-1 and TRBJ1-3, reads EAEVAQSPRYKITEKSQAVAFWCDPISGHATLYWYRQILGQGPELLVQFQDESVVDDSQLPKDRFSAERLKGVDSTLKIQPAELGDSAMYLCASSLEGPPTTIYFGEGSWLTVV.

This clone turned up a few times. The genes are TRBV20-1 and TRBJ2-2; D unresolved. The germline V gene encodes CDR1 DFQATT and CDR2 SNEGSKA (reference sequence). The V end was cut by 4 bases, the J end by 8 bases, with 8 bases between. This CDR3 spans 11 amino acids. For the CDR3, the DNA is TGCAGTGCTATGGAAGATGGGGAGCTGTTTTTT. It encodes CSAMEDGELFF.

The V call is TRBV7-9, the J call TRBJ1-3, with TRBD1 as a possible D gene (6 bases). CDR3 length equals 19 residues. The germline V gene encodes CDR1 SEHNR and CDR2 FQNEAQ (reference sequence). V dropped 5 bases and J dropped 2 bases, with 25 bases sitting between them. The CDR3 loop is CASSEPTGQRDKAGNTIYF. CDR3 nucleotide sequence: TGTGCCAGCAGCGAGCCAACAGGGCAGAGGGACAAAGCTGGAAACACCATATATTTT.

This chain uses TRBV11-3 with TRBJ2-3; tentatively, D is TRBD2 (5 bases). Germline CDR1 and CDR2: SGHNT and YENEEA. Trimming removed 5 bases from V and 2 bases from J, with 11 bases in between. This CDR3 is built from 14 residues. CDR3 coding DNA: TGTGCCAGCAGCCTGGGTAGCGTCACAGATACGCAGTATTTT. Amino acids: CASSLGSVTDTQYF.

This clone was recorded once. This chain uses TRBV5-6 with TRBJ1-2, with unresolved D. The V gene's germline CDR1 is SGHDT and CDR2 YYEEEE. V was shortened by 0 bases and J by 7 bases, with 19 bases between the two germline ends. The CDR3 runs 16 residues. The CDR3 DNA reads as TGTGCCAGCAGCTTGGATCTGGGAGGTATGGTCGGTGGCTACACCTTC. It yields the protein CASSLDLGGMVGGYTF.

V gene TRBV6-5 combines with J gene TRBJ1-5, with a weak D call TRBD1 (5 bases). The V gene's germline CDR1 is MNHEY and CDR2 SVGAGI. The CDR3 has 15 residues. The germline V and J ends were trimmed by 0 bases and 2 bases, with 8 bases remaining between them. CDR3 nucleotide sequence: TGTGCCAGCAGTTACTCGAGACAGCGCAATCAGCCCCAGCATTTT. It is translated as CASSYSRQRNQPQHF.

This rearrangement joins TRBV18 to TRBJ2-1; the match to TRBD2 covers 9 bases. The CDR3 covers 15 residues. Germline CDR1 reads KGHSH; CDR2 reads LQKENI. V lost 6 bases to trimming and J lost 7 bases; unmatched junction nucleotides: 10. Written as DNA, the CDR3 is TGTGCCAGCTCCCTCTTTGCTAGCGGGGATAATGAGCAGTTCTTC. This codes for CASSLFASGDNEQFF. Looking up the rest from reference TRBV18 and TRBJ2-1 gives the full variable domain: NAGVMQNPRHLVRRRGQEARLRCSPMKGHSHVYWYRQLPEEGLKFMVYLQKENIIDESGMPKERFSAEFPKEGPSILRIQQVVRGDSAAYFCASSLFASGDNEQFFGPGTRLTVL.

The chain is built from TRBV2 and TRBJ2-1; D perhaps matches TRBD1 (5 bases). This CDR3 is 11 amino acids long. The V gene's germline CDR1 is SNHLY and CDR2 FYNNEI. Trimming pared 6 bases from V and 10 bases from J, leaving 10 bases between. The CDR3 nucleotides read TGTGCCAGCAGGGCAGGGCAAGAGCAGTTCTTC. Translation gives CASRAGQEQFF.

The chain has TRBV4-2 and TRBJ2-1; 8 bases align to TRBD2. The CDR3 totals 15 residues. Losses at the gene ends were 0 bases for V and 8 bases for J; bases not matched to a gene: 6. The germline CDR1 and CDR2 sequences are LGHNA and YNFKEQ. This CDR3 is CASSQEIASGYEQFF. DNA for the CDR3: TGTGCCAGCAGCCAAGAGATCGCTAGCGGGTATGAGCAGTTCTTC.

V usage is TRBV19 and J usage is TRBJ1-5, with 7 bases identical to TRBD1. CDR3 length equals 15 residues. CDR1 and CDR2 from the germline V gene are LNHDA and SQIVND (reference sequence). V was pared by 3 bases and J by 4 bases, with 6 bases of the junction left unmatched. CDR3 sequence reads: CASSIKGQKNQPQHF. As DNA, the CDR3 is TGTGCCAGTAGTATCAAGGGACAGAAAAATCAGCCCCAGCATTTT.

The chain is built from TRBV5-5 and TRBJ1-1, with D possibly TRBD1 on 6 matching bases. CDR3 size: 14 residues. Germline V gene sequence: CDR1 SGHKS, CDR2 YYEKEE (reference sequence). Trimming took off 4 bases at V and 2 bases at J, with 12 bases between the two ends. In DNA, the CDR3 is TGTGCCAGCAGCCCGTGGACAGCCAACACTGAAGCTTTCTTT. Its translation: CASSPWTANTEAFF.